One sample yielded the 15 T cell receptor beta chains listed below, sequenced in a study of T cells after yellow fever vaccination. TCRdb analysed the 5' RACE reads with MiXCR anew, one entry per CDR3 protein. The sample holds about 53,000 distinct CDR3 sequences, 4.5% to 6% seen once. The material was PBMCs, either bulk or a sorted T-cell subset (CD4+, CD8+, memory, or dextramer-sorted; not recorded which), obtained on the day of the yellow fever booster vaccination. All receptors derive from a man aged 18-30 years who received the YFV17D yellow fever vaccine.

In its sample, this clonotype was seen many times. The chain carries TRBV6-6 and TRBJ1-1; TRBD1 agrees at 11 bases. The CDR3 is 15 amino acids. The V segment lost 0 bases and the J segment 4 bases; nucleotides outside the gene matches: 1. Germline V CDR1 and CDR2: MNHNY, SVGAGI (reference sequence). Here the CDR3 reads CASSYSDRGLTEAFF. The CDR3 DNA is TGTGCCAGCAGTTACTCGGACAGGGGGCTCACTGAAGCTTTCTTT.

The chain combines TRBV5-1 with TRBJ2-5; D remains unclear. Germline V CDR1 and CDR2: SGHRS, YFSETQ. Deletions cut 6 bases from V and 2 bases from J, with 5 bases between. This CDR3 region has 11 residues. CDR3 nucleotide sequence: TGCGCCAGCACAGCGCAAGAGACCCAGTACTTC. Its translation is CASTAQETQYF.

The table lists this clonotype with many counts. This chain connects TRBV6-5 to TRBJ2-1; tentative D call: TRBD2 (7 bases). The CDR3 has 16 residues. V dropped 2 bases and J dropped 5 bases, with 16 bases sitting between them. Germline V gives CDR1 MNHEY, CDR2 SVGAGI. The CDR3 sequence: CASSYVGGGLNNEQFF. The CDR3 coding sequence is TGTGCCAGCAGTTACGTCGGCGGGGGCCTCAACAATGAGCAGTTCTTC.

This clonotype showed up many times. V is TRBV7-2 and J is TRBJ1-2, with 8 bases that match TRBD1. The CDR3 extends over 14 amino acids. CDR1 is SGHTA, CDR2 FQGNSA, per germline. J gave up 8 bases and V 5 bases, and 10 bases lay outside the gene matches. CDR3 DNA sequence: TGTGCCAGCAGCCGGCCTGACAGGGGCGGGGGCTACACCTTC. Amino acids: CASSRPDRGGGYTF.

This clonotype was counted between two and nine times. V gene TRBV12-5 combines with J gene TRBJ2-7, with TRBD1 matching over 10 bases. Trimming took 6 bases from V and 1 from J; bases not matched to a gene: 9. This CDR3 region has 16 residues. Germline values: CDR1 LGHNT, CDR2 FRNRAP. CDR3 loop: CASGHGTGDSSYEQYF. CDR3 DNA sequence: TGTGCTAGTGGCCATGGGACAGGGGACAGTTCCTACGAGCAGTACTTC.

This clonotype was found many times. The chain's CDR3 is CASTVGTPRSYNEQFF. In DNA form, the CDR3 reads TGTGCCAGTACGGTCGGGACTCCTAGGTCCTACAATGAGCAGTTCTTC. This chain joins TRBV6-5 and TRBJ2-1, with D tentatively TRBD2 (6 bases). Deletions cut 9 bases from V and 1 base from J, with 19 bases between. The CDR3 has 16 amino acids. Germline CDR1 reads MNHEY; CDR2 reads SVGAGI.

The sample holds a few counts of this clonotype. This chain joins TRBV25-1 and TRBJ1-1; D may be TRBD1 (5 bases). Trimming left V 2 bases short and J 0 bases short, with 10 bases between. In germline, CDR1 is MGHDK, CDR2 SYGVNS. This CDR3 is built from 15 residues. The CDR3 spells CASSEQGLVNTEAFF. The CDR3 region has the DNA TGTGCCAGCAGTGAACAGGGACTGGTGAACACTGAAGCTTTCTTT.

This clonotype was seen a handful of times. The rearrangement uses TRBV7-9 and TRBJ2-7, with TRBD1 matching over 7 bases. V shed 3 bases and J 0 bases; nucleotides not matched to a gene: 2. CDR1 and CDR2 from the germline V gene are SEHNR and FQNEAQ (reference sequence). CDR3 length: 14 amino acids. DNA for the CDR3: TGTGCCAGCAGCTTGGACAGGAGCTCCTACGAGCAGTACTTC. This encodes CASSLDRSSYEQYF.

This chain joins TRBV4-1 and TRBJ1-6; D uncertain. Germline values: CDR1 MGHRA, CDR2 YSYEKL. The CDR3 is 15 residues long. With 2 bases removed from V and 7 bases from J, the gap between germline ends came to 12 bases. CDR3 DNA sequence: TGCGCCAGCAGCCAAAATTGGGCAGGAAATTCACCCCTCCACTTT. Residues: CASSQNWAGNSPLHF.

Details on this clonotype: Given a much more abundant clone one base away, this may be a read error. The chain combines TRBV27 with TRBJ2-3, with 7 bases aligning to TRBD2. V dropped 5 bases and J dropped 4; count of bases not matched to a gene: 9. The CDR3 covers 15 residues. Germline V CDR1 and CDR2: MNHEY, SMNVEV (reference sequence). The CDR3 DNA follows: TGTGCCAGCAGTAATCTAGCGGCTAGCTCAGATACGCAGTATTTT. This translates into CASSNLAASSDTQYF.

The chain employs TRBV7-2 and TRBJ2-7; D remains unclear. The CDR3 loop spans 13 amino acids. The ends were cut back, 10 bases at V and 7 bases at J, with 20 bases in the middle. CDR1 is SGHTA and CDR2 is FQGNSA in the germline V gene. The chain's CDR3 is CATHAGSSREQYF. The CDR3 nucleotides read TGTGCCACTCATGCCGGCTCCTCCAGGGAGCAGTACTTC.

This clonotype was seen repeatedly, ten times or more. The chain combines TRBV6-6 with TRBJ1-1; D possibly corresponds to TRBD1 (5 bases). Trimming stripped 10 bases from V and 4 bases from J, with 7 bases between. The CDR3 is 10 residues long. From germline, CDR1 is MNHNY and CDR2 SVGAGI (reference sequence). The CDR3: CATGTTEAFF. In DNA form, the CDR3 reads TGTGCCACCGGGACCACTGAAGCTTTCTTT.

The gene calls are TRBV29-1 and TRBJ1-2; the match to TRBD1 covers 11 bases. CDR1 SQVTM and CDR2 ANQGSEA come from the germline V gene. This CDR3 spans 13 amino acids. V shed 6 bases, J shed 9 bases, and the junction held 9 bases outside the gene matches. Written as DNA, the CDR3 is TGCAGCGTCCTCTGGGGACAGGGGGGACGCTACACCTTC. Its protein is CSVLWGQGGRYTF.

The sample holds many counts of this clonotype. The chain is built from TRBV18 and TRBJ1-1; D is unclear. CDR3 length: 15 amino acids. CDR1 KGHSH and CDR2 LQKENI come from the germline V gene. Trimming took off 4 bases at V and 4 bases at J, with 16 bases between the two ends. The DNA for the CDR3 is TGTGCCAGCTCACTTCGGACGGGTGAGGGCACTGAAGCTTTCTTT. It specifies CASSLRTGEGTEAFF.

For this clonotype: Just one base apart from a much larger clone, this may be a read error. The rearrangement links TRBV6-5 to TRBJ1-1; D is undetermined. The CDR3 spans 15 residues. Trimming removed 3 bases from V and 4 bases from J, with 15 bases in between. Per the germline V gene, CDR1 is MNHEY and CDR2 is SVGAGI. CDR3 sequence (DNA): TGTGCCAGCAGTTATTGGATACCCGGAAGCACTGAAGCTTTCTTT. Translated, it gives CASSYWIPGSTEAFF.